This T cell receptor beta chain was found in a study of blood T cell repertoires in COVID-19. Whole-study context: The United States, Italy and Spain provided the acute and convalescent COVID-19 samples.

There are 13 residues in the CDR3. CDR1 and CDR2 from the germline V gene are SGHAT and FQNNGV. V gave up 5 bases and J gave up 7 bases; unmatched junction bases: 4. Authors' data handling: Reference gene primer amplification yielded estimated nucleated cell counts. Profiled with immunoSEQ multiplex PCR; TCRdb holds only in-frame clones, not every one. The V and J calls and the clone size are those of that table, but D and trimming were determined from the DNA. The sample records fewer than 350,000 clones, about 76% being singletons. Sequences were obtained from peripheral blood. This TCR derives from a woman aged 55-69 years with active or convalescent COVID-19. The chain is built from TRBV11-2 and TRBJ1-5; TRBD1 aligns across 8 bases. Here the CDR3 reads CASSPGGLQPQHF. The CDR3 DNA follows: TGTGCCAGCAGCCCAGGGGGCCTCCAGCCCCAGCATTTT. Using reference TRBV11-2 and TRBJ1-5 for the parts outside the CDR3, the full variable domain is EAGVAQSPRYKIIEKRQSVAFWCNPISGHATLYWYQQILGQGPKLLIQFQNNGVVDDSQLPKDRFSAERLKGVDSTLKIQPAKLEDSAVYLCASSPGGLQPQHFGDGTRLSIL.